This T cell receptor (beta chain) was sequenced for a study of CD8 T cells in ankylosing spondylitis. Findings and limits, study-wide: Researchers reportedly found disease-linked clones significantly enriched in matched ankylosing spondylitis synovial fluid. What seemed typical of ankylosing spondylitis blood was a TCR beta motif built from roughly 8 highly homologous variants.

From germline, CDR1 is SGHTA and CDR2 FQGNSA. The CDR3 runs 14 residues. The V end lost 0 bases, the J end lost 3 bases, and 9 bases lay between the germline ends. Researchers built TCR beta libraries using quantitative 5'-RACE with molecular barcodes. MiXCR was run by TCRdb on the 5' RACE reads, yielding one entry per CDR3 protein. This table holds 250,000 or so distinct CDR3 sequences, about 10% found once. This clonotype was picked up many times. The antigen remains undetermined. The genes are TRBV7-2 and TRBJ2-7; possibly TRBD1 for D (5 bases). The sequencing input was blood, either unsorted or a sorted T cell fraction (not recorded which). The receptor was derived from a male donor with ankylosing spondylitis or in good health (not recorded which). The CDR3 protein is CASSLALGLYEQYF. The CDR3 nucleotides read TGTGCCAGCAGCTTAGCGCTGGGGCTCTACGAGCAGTACTTC.